This T cell receptor (beta chain) was captured by sequencing in a study of shared clonotypes between healthy human individuals. Study results and limitations: Generation probabilities of non-shared clonotypes were lower (relative to those shared by all four donors).

This CDR3 is built from 19 residues. The V and J ends lost 2 bases and 6 bases respectively, with 27 bases between them. CDR1 and CDR2 (germline): SGHTA, FQGNSA. Naive CD8 cells, CD45RO-negative and positively selected for CCR7, excluded terminally differentiated effector memory CD45RA+ cells. On this clone: The antigen is undetermined.

Assay: immunoSEQ multiplex PCR; the TCRdb copy retains only in-frame clones and omits some. The sample includes 760,000 or so clones, 95% to 97% of them seen just once. Sequenced input: naive CD8+ T cells sorted from blood. V and J are TRBV7-2 and TRBJ2-3, with no clear D. This clonotype originated in a man younger than 40 in good health. The CDR3 DNA is TGTGCCAGCAGCTTAAGGCCTCTGGGGTCTTTTGTGACTTTGGATACGCAGTATTTT. This sequence encodes CASSLRPLGSFVTLDTQYF. Together with reference TRBV7-2 and TRBJ2-3, the CDR3 gives the full variable domain: GAGVSQSPSNKVTEKGKDVELRCDPISGHTALYWYRQSLGQGLEFLIYFQGNSAPDKSGLPSDRFSAERTGGSVSTLTIQRTQQEDSAVYLCASSLRPLGSFVTLDTQYFGPGTRLTVL.